The 10 T cell receptor beta chains listed next were all sequenced from one sample in a study of T cell changes during pregnancy in multiple sclerosis. TCRdb keeps only in-frame clones here, not all; method: immunoSEQ multiplex PCR. In the table there are 45,000 to 55,000 clones, 80% to 90% of which are singletons. The source was peripheral blood, collected in the first trimester of pregnancy. These receptors all stem from a female donor with multiple sclerosis, enrolled in a pregnancy study.

The gene calls are TRBV19 and TRBJ1-1; 8 positions match TRBD1. The CDR3 runs to 13 residues. V lost 8 bases and J lost 5; bases outside the gene matches: 7. CDR1 and CDR2 (germline): LNHDA, SQIVND (reference sequence). CDR3 DNA sequence: TGTGCCAGTTCTGGCAGGGGGCTAACTGAAGCTTTCTTT. This translates into CASSGRGLTEAFF.

V and J are TRBV6-1 and TRBJ2-7, with D possibly TRBD2 on 6 matching bases. Germline lookup yields CDR1 MNHNS and CDR2 SASEGT. The CDR3 runs to 15 residues. Trimming removed 5 bases at V and 2 bases at J, with 16 bases between. DNA of the CDR3: TGTGCCAGCAGTTTTCAGGGCGGAGGGGCCTACGAGCAGTACTTC. Translating it yields CASSFQGGGAYEQYF.

V is TRBV28 and J is TRBJ2-1, with 15 nucleotides matching TRBD2. The trim removed 5 bases at V and 1 base at J, leaving 9 bases unmatched. The CDR3 spans 19 residues. Germline CDR1 is MDHEN and CDR2 is SYDVKM. CDR3 protein: CASSPGTSGGMWSYNEQFF. The CDR3 DNA reads as TGTGCCAGCAGTCCCGGGACTAGCGGGGGGATGTGGTCCTACAATGAGCAGTTCTTC.

The genes are TRBV6-4 and TRBJ2-3, with 12 bases lining up with TRBD2. From germline, CDR1 is MRHNA and CDR2 SNTAGT. The CDR3 covers 15 residues. Losses at the gene ends were 6 bases for V and 4 bases for J; bases not matched to a gene: 5. CDR3 residues: CASSPSGGAPDTQYF. In DNA form, the CDR3 reads TGTGCCAGCAGCCCTAGCGGGGGGGCCCCAGATACGCAGTATTTT.

The genes are TRBV5-4 and TRBJ2-1, with 12 positions matching TRBD2. The CDR3 length is 15 residues. The V and J ends lost 4 bases and 6 bases, in that order; junction bases with no gene match: 5. The germline gives CDR1 SGHNT, CDR2 YYREEE (reference sequence). Written as DNA, the CDR3 is TGTGCCAGCAGCAGCACTAGCGGGGGGCGCAATGAGCAGTTCTTC. Translation: CASSSTSGGRNEQFF.

The chain couples TRBV19 to TRBJ1-1; D gene unclear. This CDR3 comprises 12 residues. Trimming stripped 5 bases from V and 5 bases from J, with 9 bases between. The germline gives CDR1 LNHDA, CDR2 SQIVND (reference sequence). The CDR3 nucleotides read TGTGCCAGTAGTCCCCAAGCGACTGAAGCTTTCTTT. This encodes CASSPQATEAFF.

This sequence joins TRBV10-3 and TRBJ2-3, with 12 positions matching TRBD2. Germline trimming cut 6 bases from V and 3 bases from J; bases unmatched to any gene: 10. The germline gives CDR1 ENHRY, CDR2 SYGVKD. This CDR3 spans 17 amino acids. The CDR3 loop reads CAISAPSGGARTDTQYF. The CDR3 DNA follows: TGTGCCATCAGCGCCCCTAGCGGGGGGGCCAGGACAGATACGCAGTATTTT.

This sequence joins TRBV19 and TRBJ1-5, with 7 bases fitting TRBD1. From germline, CDR1 is LNHDA and CDR2 SQIVND (reference sequence). V lost 3 bases and J lost 3; bases outside the gene matches: 8. The CDR3 runs to 16 residues. CDR3 coding DNA: TGTGCCAGTAGTATTTTAGGGACAGAGAACAATCAGCCCCAGCATTTT. It yields the protein CASSILGTENNQPQHF. The full variable domain, with the rest looked up from reference TRBV19 and TRBJ1-5, is DGGITQSPKYLFRKEGQNVTLSCEQNLNHDAMYWYRQDPGQGLRLIYYSQIVNDFQKGDIAEGYSVSREKKESFPLTVTSAQKNPTAFYLCASSILGTENNQPQHFGDGTRLSIL.

The rearrangement links TRBV4-3 to TRBJ1-2, with 7 bases matching TRBD1. Germline V gives CDR1 LGHNA, CDR2 YSLEER. Trimming cost V 3 bases and J 4 bases; bases outside gene matches: 17. This CDR3 region has 18 residues. The CDR3 nucleotides read TGCGCCAGCAGCCAGTACGGCCCCAATGGGGCAGGGGGCTATGGCTACACCTTC. Translation: CASSQYGPNGAGGYGYTF.

This clone came up once. The chain carries TRBV5-4 and TRBJ1-3; D may be TRBD1 (5 bases). Trimming pared 4 bases from V and 1 base from J, leaving 9 bases between. The germline V gene encodes CDR1 SGHNT and CDR2 YYREEE (reference sequence). The CDR3 runs to 14 residues. The CDR3 spells CASSMTDSGNTIYF. CDR3 nucleotide sequence: TGTGCCAGCAGCATGACAGATTCTGGAAACACCATATATTTT.